This entry describes one TCR beta chain. The data were obtained in a study of PD-L1 blockade in urothelial cancer. Study as a whole: Bladder-origin urothelial cancer in males described about 85% of the 29 patients. Patients' histories included 0 to 3 prior chemotherapy regimens. At 3 weeks after treatment start (second dose) and again at 6 weeks, blood was analyzed.

The CDR3 has 12 amino acids. Germline V lookup: CDR1 SEHNR, CDR2 FQNEAQ (reference sequence). V was pared by 5 bases and J by 5 bases, with 9 bases between. Synthetic TCR analog templates were added to each PCR reaction. Generated by immunoSEQ multiplex PCR, the TCRdb table keeps only in-frame clones and is missing some. The table shows approximately 110,000 clones, with more than 85% occurring only once. Time point given: peripheral blood 6 weeks after treatment start. The chain recombines TRBV7-9 with TRBJ2-5, with unresolved D. This clonotype originated in a man in his sixties with urothelial cancer. The starting material was PBMCs, obtained around atezolizumab (anti-PD-L1) treatment. The chain's CDR3 is CASSAAVETQYF. CDR3 DNA: TGTGCCAGCAGCGCCGCGGTGGAGACCCAGTACTTC.